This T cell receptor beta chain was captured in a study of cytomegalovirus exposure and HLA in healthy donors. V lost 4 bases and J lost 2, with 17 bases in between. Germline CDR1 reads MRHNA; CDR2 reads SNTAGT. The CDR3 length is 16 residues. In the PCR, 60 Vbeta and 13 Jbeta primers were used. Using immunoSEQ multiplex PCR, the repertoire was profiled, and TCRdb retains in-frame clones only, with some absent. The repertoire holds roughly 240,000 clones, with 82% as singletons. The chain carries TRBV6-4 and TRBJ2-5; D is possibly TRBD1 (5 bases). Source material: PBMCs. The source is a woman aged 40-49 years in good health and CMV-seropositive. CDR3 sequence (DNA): TGTGCCAGCAGTGCCCCAGGGCCCGTTTTACAAGAGACCCAGTACTTC. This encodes CASSAPGPVLQETQYF.